Listed below are T cell receptor beta chains from one sample, sequenced in a study of T cells in Graves' hyperthyroidism and ophthalmopathy. TCRdb re-analysed the multiplex PCR reads in MiXCR, keeping a single row per CDR3 protein. The repertoire holds more than 550,000 distinct CDR3 sequences, with less than 45% as singletons. Specimen: peripheral blood or thyroid tissue (not recorded which). These receptors originate from an adult man with Graves' disease, either hyperthyroidism or ophthalmopathy (not recorded which). CDR3s include the opening cysteine and the closing phenylalanine or tryptophan. The D gene is left open where the match is weak. Not all rows give a size; the values are once, few, many and, for expanded clones, a class.

cdr3_length clone_size d_call j_call v_call cdr3_nt cdr3_aa
14 - TRBD1 TRBJ1-1 TRBV29-1 TGCAGCAGCTTGGGGGACAGGCCGAACACTGAAGCTTTCTTT CSSLGDRPNTEAFF
18 many TRBD1 TRBJ1-2 TRBV7-9 TGTGCCAGCAGCTTCCCGCCGGGACAGACCGATGCGCACTATGGCTACACCTTC CASSFPPGQTDAHYGYTF
15 - TRBD1 TRBJ2-5 TRBV25-1 TGTGCCAGCAGTGAATGGACAGGGGGTCACGAGACCCAGTACTTC CASSEWTGGHETQYF
13 few - TRBJ1-1 TRBV29-1 TGCAGCGTTGGATCTATTGGGGGTACTGAAGCTTTCTTT CSVGSIGGTEAFF
16 many - TRBJ1-6 TRBV2 TGTGCCAGCAGTGAAATGGAGGTCACCGGGAGTTCACCCCTCCACTTT CASSEMEVTGSSPLHF
13 many - TRBJ2-5 TRBV29-1 TGCAGCGTTGAAATGGGCCATGGAGAGACCCAGTACTTC CSVEMGHGETQYF
15 few - TRBJ2-5 TRBV10-1 TGCGCCAGCAGTGAGCGGCGGCAAAACCAAGAGACCCAGTACTTC CASSERRQNQETQYF
15 many - TRBJ1-2 TRBV9 TGTGCCAGCAGCTCCGAACCTCAGGGTTGGGATGGCTACACCTTC CASSSEPQGWDGYTF
15 - - TRBJ2-6 TRBV15 TGTGCCACCAGCGCGGTGAACACCGGGGCCAACGTCCTGACTTTC CATSAVNTGANVLTF
15 few TRBD1 TRBJ1-5 TRBV20-1 TGCAGTGCTACCATTGGACAGGGGGCCAGTCAGCCCCAGCATTTT CSATIGQGASQPQHF
14 - - TRBJ1-5 TRBV2 TGTGCCAGCAGTTCAGCGGACATGGGGCAGCCCCAGCATTTT CASSSADMGQPQHF
11 - - TRBJ1-2 TRBV7-9 TGTGCCAGCAGCTTGATTTTTGGCTACACCTTC CASSLIFGYTF
13 few - TRBJ2-2 TRBV6-6 TGTGCCAGCAGTCCTCAGTACTCCGGGGAGCTGTTTTTT CASSPQYSGELFF
16 - TRBD1 TRBJ1-2 TRBV2 TGTGCCAGCTCACACGCGACAGGGGGTGCTCACTATGGCTACACCTTC CASSHATGGAHYGYTF
14 many - TRBJ1-5 TRBV2 TGTGCCAGCAGTGACAAGTATAGCAATCAGCCCCAGCATTTT CASSDKYSNQPQHF
14 few - TRBJ2-6 TRBV6-1 TGTGCCAGCAGCCCCTCTCTGGGGGCCAACGTCCTGACTTTC CASSPSLGANVLTF
15 many - TRBJ1-2 TRBV2 TGTGCCAGCAGCGACGGGACTCGCAAACCGGATGGCTACACCTTC CASSDGTRKPDGYTF
18 - - TRBJ1-5 TRBV7-3 TGTGCCAGCAGCCAAGTTGGTGGGGGGGATCTGGGCAATCAGCCCCAGCATTTT CASSQVGGGDLGNQPQHF
14 - TRBD1 TRBJ2-2 TRBV29-1 TGCAGCGGCCGGACAGGGGAAGACTCCGGGGAGCTGTTTTTT CSGRTGEDSGELFF
16 - - TRBJ1-3 TRBV20-1 TGCAGTGCTTTAGTTGACGGTTTAAGCCCTGGAAACACCATATATTTT CSALVDGLSPGNTIYF
13 - - TRBJ2-5 TRBV20-1 TGCAGTGCTAGCGGGGAGATACAAGAGACCCAGTACTTC CSASGEIQETQYF
18 - TRBD1 TRBJ1-5 TRBV20-1 TGCAGTGCTAGAGATTGGGACCCGACAGGGGGGAGCAATCAGCCCCAGCATTTT CSARDWDPTGGSNQPQHF
14 - - TRBJ2-5 TRBV6-6 TGTGCCAGCAGTTTAATGGCTTTCCAAGAGACCCAGTACTTC CASSLMAFQETQYF
18 few - TRBJ2-2 TRBV2 TGTGCCAGCAGTGAATGGGCCCCGACAGTGGGGGACACCGGGGAGCTGTTTTTT CASSEWAPTVGDTGELFF
17 - TRBD1 TRBJ1-2 TRBV7-6 TGTGCCAGCAGCTACGGGACAGGGTCGCCAGGGAGGTACGGCTACACCTTC CASSYGTGSPGRYGYTF
16 once - TRBJ1-5 TRBV10-3 TGTGCCATCGAGGGGCCGAAAACCGGACACAATCAGCCCCAGCATTTT CAIEGPKTGHNQPQHF
16 - TRBD1 TRBJ1-4 TRBV7-2 TGTGCCAGCAGCTCAAGCGGGACAGGGGCTAATGAAAAACTGTTTTTT CASSSSGTGANEKLFF
16 - - TRBJ2-2 TRBV24-1 TGTGCCACCAGTGATGCGACAGCCAGCAACACCGGGGAGCTGTTTTTT CATSDATASNTGELFF
14 - TRBD1 TRBJ2-5 TRBV2 TGTGCCAGCAGCGTCACAGGGGGCGGTCAGCCCCAGTACTTC CASSVTGGGQPQYF
13 many - TRBJ1-5 TRBV7-3 TGTGCCAGCAGCTTAGGCCAGGATCAGCCCCAGCATTTT CASSLGQDQPQHF
16 - - TRBJ1-3 TRBV10-3 TGTGCCATCAGTGAGGGCAGGGGCAGGGCTGGCTACACCATATATTTT CAISEGRGRAGYTIYF
10 - - TRBJ2-5 TRBV20-1 TGCAGTGCTGAACAAGAGACCCAGTACTTC CSAEQETQYF
11 few - TRBJ1-5 TRBV10-3 TGTGCCAGCAGTGAAGTTCCAGCCCAGCATTTT CASSEVPAQHF
13 many - TRBJ1-5 TRBV19 TGTGCCAGTAGTCCTCAAATGGAACAGCCCCAGCATTTT CASSPQMEQPQHF
14 - - TRBJ2-2 TRBV7-6 TGTGCCAGCAAACCAGGGGTCGACACCGGGGAGCTGTTTTTT CASKPGVDTGELFF
13 - TRBD1 TRBJ1-1 TRBV5-4 TGTGCCAGCAGGATGACAGGGAGAAGTGAAGCTTTCTTT CASRMTGRSEAFF
16 - TRBD2 TRBJ2-5 TRBV20-1 TGCAGTGCTAAAGCGTTAGCGGGAGGGAACCAAGAGACCCAGTACTTC CSAKALAGGNQETQYF
14 - - TRBJ1-6 TRBV12-3/TRBV12-4 TGTGCCAGCAGTCCACAGGGTTATAATTCACCCCTCCACTTT CASSPQGYNSPLHF
14 many TRBD2 TRBJ2-7 TRBV2 TGTGCCAGCAGTTATGCTAGCGGGACCTACGAGCAGTACTTC CASSYASGTYEQYF
16 - TRBD2 TRBJ2-5 TRBV7-6 TGTGCCAGCAGCTTACTAGCGGGCTTAGGGAAAGAGACCCAGTACTTC CASSLLAGLGKETQYF
13 - - TRBJ1-5 TRBV20-1 TGCAGTGCTAGGCAGCAGGGACGTGAGACCCAGCATTTT CSARQQGRETQHF
13 many - TRBJ2-5 TRBV7-7 TGTGCTAGCAGCTTAACTCTCCAAGAGACCCAGTACTTC CASSLTLQETQYF
20 - TRBD1 TRBJ1-4 TRBV2 TGTGCCAGCAGTGAAACGGCGGGGACAGGGGGCGCGTCGACTAATGAAAAACTGTTTTTT CASSETAGTGGASTNEKLFF
14 many - TRBJ1-2 TRBV7-2 TGTGCCAGCAGCAAGGACGGGATTAACTATGGCTACACCTTC CASSKDGINYGYTF
17 - TRBD1 TRBJ1-5 TRBV25-1 TGTGCCAGCAGCCGAGACAGGGCATCTTTCTACGGTCAGCCCCAGCATTTT CASSRDRASFYGQPQHF
15 - TRBD1 TRBJ2-7 TRBV9 TGTGCCAGCAGCGTTGCCGGGACAGGGCGGAACGAGCAGTACTTC CASSVAGTGRNEQYF
16 - TRBD2 TRBJ2-3 TRBV10-3 TGTGCCATCAGGGAGACGGGACTAGCGAACCAAGATACGCAGTATTTT CAIRETGLANQDTQYF
14 few - TRBJ1-5 TRBV12-3/TRBV12-4 TGTGCCAGCAGTTCCACGGGGTCCTTAGCGCCCCAGCATTTT CASSSTGSLAPQHF
15 - - TRBJ2-7 TRBV9 TGTGCCAGCAGCGTAGCAGGCAGGGCCTGGGAGGAGCAGTACTTC CASSVAGRAWEEQYF
12 many - TRBJ1-3 TRBV29-1 TGCAGCGTTGCTGTCTCTGGAAACACCATATATTTT CSVAVSGNTIYF
13 - - TRBJ2-5 TRBV25-1 TGTGCCAGCGGGTCCCCGGGGCAAGAGACCCAGTACTTC CASGSPGQETQYF
14 few - TRBJ1-1 TRBV10-2 TGTGCCAGCAGTTGGGGGACACGAACGAGTGAAGCTTTCTTT CASSWGTRTSEAFF
14 many - TRBJ2-7 TRBV20-1 TGCAGTGCTAGCCCGCGTCGTGTAAGGGTCGAGCAGTACTTC CSASPRRVRVEQYF
15 - TRBD1 TRBJ2-7 TRBV20-1 TGCAGTGCTGTGAAAGGACAGGGGACGACCTACGAGCAGTACTTC CSAVKGQGTTYEQYF
16 - - TRBJ1-5 TRBV12-3/TRBV12-4 TGTGCTGGGGGAGCCCGAGGGGGTAGGAGCAATCAGCCCCAGCATTTT CAGGARGGRSNQPQHF
16 - - TRBJ1-5 TRBV19 TGTGCCAGTAGAGACCTGAGGAAAACTAGCAATCAGCCCCAGCATTTT CASRDLRKTSNQPQHF
13 - - TRBJ1-1 TRBV10-3 TGTGCCATCAGTGACGAGTGGGACACTGAAGCTTTCTTT CAISDEWDTEAFF
15 many - TRBJ1-6 TRBV2 TGTGCCAGCAGTAACACGGACAGAGCTAATTCACCCCTCCACTTT CASSNTDRANSPLHF
17 few - TRBJ1-5 TRBV12-3/TRBV12-4 TGTGCCAGCAGTTCCCTGGCGCCGTGGGGAGGCAATCAGCCCCAGCATTTT CASSSLAPWGGNQPQHF
14 few - TRBJ2-7 TRBV9 TGTGCCAGCAGCGTTGGTCCGGACCCCTACGAGCAGTACTTC CASSVGPDPYEQYF